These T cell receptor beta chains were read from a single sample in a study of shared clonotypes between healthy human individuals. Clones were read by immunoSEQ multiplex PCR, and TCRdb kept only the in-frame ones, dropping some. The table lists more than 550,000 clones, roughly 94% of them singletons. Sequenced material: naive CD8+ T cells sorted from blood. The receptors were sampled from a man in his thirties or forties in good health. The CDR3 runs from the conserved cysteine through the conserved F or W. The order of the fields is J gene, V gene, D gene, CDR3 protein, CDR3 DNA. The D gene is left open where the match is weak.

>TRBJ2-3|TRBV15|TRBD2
CATSPPLAGVRDTQYF
TGTGCCACCAGCCCCCCTCTAGCGGGAGTTCGGGATACGCAGTATTTT
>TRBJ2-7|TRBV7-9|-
CATEDSSYEQYF
TGTGCCACCGAGGACTCCTCCTACGAGCAGTACTTC
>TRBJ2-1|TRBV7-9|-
CASSLETDPYNEQFF
TGTGCCAGCAGCCTGGAAACGGACCCCTACAATGAGCAGTTCTTC
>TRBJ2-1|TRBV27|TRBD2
CASRLAGGSQREQFF
TGTGCCAGCAGGTTAGCGGGAGGATCCCAGAGAGAGCAGTTCTTC
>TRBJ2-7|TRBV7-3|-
CASSFGQGYEQYF
TGTGCCAGCAGCTTTGGTCAGGGATACGAGCAGTACTTC
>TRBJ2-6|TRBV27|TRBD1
CASSPRTGGAGSGANVLTF
TGTGCCAGCAGTCCAAGGACAGGTGGGGCCGGGTCTGGGGCCAACGTCCTGACTTTC
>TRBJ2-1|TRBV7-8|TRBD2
CASMTSGTPNEQFF
TGTGCCAGCATGACTAGCGGGACGCCCAATGAGCAGTTCTTC
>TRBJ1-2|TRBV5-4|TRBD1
CASSKPQGETNYGYTF
TGTGCCAGCAGCAAACCCCAGGGGGAGACTAACTATGGCTACACCTTC
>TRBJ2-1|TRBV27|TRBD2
CASTGLAQSEQFF
TGTGCCAGCACCGGACTAGCGCAGAGTGAGCAGTTCTTC
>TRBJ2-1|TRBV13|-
CASSNPVASRGSYNEQFF
TGTGCCAGCAGCAACCCGGTAGCTAGTCGGGGCTCCTACAATGAGCAGTTCTTC
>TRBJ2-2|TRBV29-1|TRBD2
CSVEVGTSGSHVTGELFF
TGCAGCGTTGAAGTTGGGACTAGCGGGTCCCATGTCACCGGGGAGCTGTTTTTT
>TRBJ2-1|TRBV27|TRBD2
CASSWGLAGVVEQFF
TGTGCCAGCAGTTGGGGACTAGCGGGAGTGGTGGAGCAGTTCTTC
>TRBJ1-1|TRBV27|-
CASSLLRERNTEAFF
TGTGCCAGCAGTTTATTAAGGGAGAGGAACACTGAAGCTTTCTTT
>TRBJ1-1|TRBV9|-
CANRQVSNTEAFF
TGTGCGAACAGACAAGTTTCGAACACTGAAGCTTTCTTT
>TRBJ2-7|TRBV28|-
CASSLMGTSSYEQYF
TGTGCCAGCAGTTTAATGGGCACAAGCTCCTACGAGCAGTACTTC
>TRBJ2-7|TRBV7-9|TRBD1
CASSPGRDRGPYEQYF
TGTGCCAGCAGCCCAGGGCGGGACAGGGGGCCGTACGAGCAGTACTTC
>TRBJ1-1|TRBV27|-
CASYGNTEAFF
TGTGCCAGCTACGGGAACACTGAAGCTTTCTTT
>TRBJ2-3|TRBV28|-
CASSFLSDSTDTQYF
TGTGCCAGCAGTTTTCTTAGTGATAGCACAGATACGCAGTATTTT